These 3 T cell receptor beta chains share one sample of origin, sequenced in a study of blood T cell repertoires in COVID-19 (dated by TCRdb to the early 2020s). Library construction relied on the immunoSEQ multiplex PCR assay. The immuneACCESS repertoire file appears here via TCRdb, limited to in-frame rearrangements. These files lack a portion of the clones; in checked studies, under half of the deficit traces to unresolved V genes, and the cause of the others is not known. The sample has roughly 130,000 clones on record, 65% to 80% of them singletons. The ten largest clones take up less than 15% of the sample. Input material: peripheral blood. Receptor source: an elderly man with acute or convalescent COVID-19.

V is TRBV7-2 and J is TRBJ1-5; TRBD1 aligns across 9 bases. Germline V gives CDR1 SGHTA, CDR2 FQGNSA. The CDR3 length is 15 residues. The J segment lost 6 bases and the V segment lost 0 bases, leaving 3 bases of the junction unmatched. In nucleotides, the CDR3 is TGTGCCAGCAGCTTAGCACAGGGGGCCTCTCAGCCCCAGCATTTT. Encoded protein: CASSLAQGASQPQHF. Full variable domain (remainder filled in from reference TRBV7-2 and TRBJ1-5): GAGVSQSPSNKVTEKGKDVELRCDPISGHTALYWYRQSLGQGLEFLIYFQGNSAPDKSGLPSDRFSAERTGGSVSTLTIQRTQQEDSAVYLCASSLAQGASQPQHFGDGTRLSIL.

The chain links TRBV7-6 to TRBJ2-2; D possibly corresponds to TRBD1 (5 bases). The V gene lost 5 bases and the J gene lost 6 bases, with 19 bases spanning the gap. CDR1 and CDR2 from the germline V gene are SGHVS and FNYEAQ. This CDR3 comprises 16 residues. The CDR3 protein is CASSNGQGRGAGELFF. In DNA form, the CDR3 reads TGTGCCAGCAGCAACGGACAAGGCCGTGGAGCCGGGGAGCTGTTTTTT.

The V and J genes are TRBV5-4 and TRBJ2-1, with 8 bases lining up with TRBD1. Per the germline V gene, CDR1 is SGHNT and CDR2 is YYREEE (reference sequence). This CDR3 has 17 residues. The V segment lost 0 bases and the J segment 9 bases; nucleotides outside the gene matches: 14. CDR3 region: CASSLDLGPRGRGEQFF. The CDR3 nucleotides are TGTGCCAGCAGCTTGGATCTGGGTCCCAGGGGGCGAGGTGAGCAGTTCTTC.